One sample yielded the 10 T cell receptor beta chains listed below, sequenced in a study of lymphopenia after photon versus proton radiotherapy. The table came from immunoSEQ multiplex PCR; TCRdb's copy has only in-frame clones and leaves some out. The table includes tens of thousands of clones, under 95% detected once. Specimen: peripheral blood, collected from a patient treated with photon-based radiotherapy. The receptors originated from a woman aged 40 to 50 with cholangiocarcinoma.

The chain uses TRBV4-2 and TRBJ1-2; D is unclear. CDR1 LGHNA and CDR2 YNFKEQ come from the germline V gene. The CDR3 has 14 residues. V dropped 1 base and J dropped 3 bases, with 9 bases sitting between them. The CDR3 protein is CASSQGGGDYGYTF. In DNA, the CDR3 is TGTGCCAGCAGCCAAGGGGGTGGGGACTATGGCTACACCTTC.

Details on this clone: The limits of the CDR3 on the DNA are not certain, so only TCRdb's listed CDR3 is given. The chain employs TRBV30 and TRBJ1-1; no DNA check was done on the table's D call, TRBD1. Germline CDR1 and CDR2: GTSNPN and SVGIG (reference sequence). Ends included, the CDR3 has 13 residues. The CDR3 reads CAWTGTGVPEAFF.

This clone was picked up one time. The chain uses TRBV5-4 and TRBJ2-2; 11 bases agree with TRBD2. Per germline, CDR1 SGHNT and CDR2 YYREEE (reference sequence). The CDR3 covers 16 residues. The V and J ends lost 4 bases and 3 bases, in that order; junction bases with no gene match: 5. The CDR3 spells CASSNSGRADTGELFF. CDR3 nucleotide sequence: TGTGCCAGCAGCAATAGCGGGAGGGCCGACACCGGGGAGCTGTTTTTT. The whole variable domain, filled in from reference TRBV5-4 and TRBJ2-2, reads ETGVTQSPTHLIKTRGQQVTLRCSSQSGHNTVSWYQQALGQGPQFIFQYYREEENGRGNFPPRFSGLQFPNYSSELNVNALELDDSALYLCASSNSGRADTGELFFGEGSRLTVL.

The rearrangement uses TRBV12-5 and TRBJ1-2, with D unresolved. Per the germline V gene, CDR1 is LGHNT and CDR2 is FRNRAP. The CDR3 is 19 amino acids. Trimming cost V 5 bases and J 4 bases, with 29 bases left between them. CDR3 DNA: TGTGCTAGTGGTACAGCGTATCGCCGCTTTGCAGGAAAGACCTATGGCTACACCTTC. Translating gives CASGTAYRRFAGKTYGYTF.

The chain links TRBV18 to TRBJ2-5; D perhaps matches TRBD2 (6 bases). Deletions cut 4 bases from V and 2 bases from J, with 11 bases between. The CDR3 is 14 amino acids. Germline CDR1 reads KGHSH; CDR2 reads LQKENI. Here the CDR3 DNA reads TGTGCCAGCTCACTCCTCGGGACTCAAGAGACCCAGTACTTC. This translates into CASSLLGTQETQYF.

This chain uses TRBV18 with TRBJ2-2, with TRBD1 matching over 9 bases. The CDR3 loop spans 14 amino acids. From germline, CDR1 is KGHSH and CDR2 LQKENI. Unmatched junction bases numbered 2, after V lost 4 bases and J lost 5 bases. CDR3 loop: CASSLGQGTGELFF. CDR3 in DNA: TGTGCCAGCTCACTGGGACAGGGAACCGGGGAGCTGTTTTTT.

The CDR3 sequence: CAWGRLAASTDTQYF. In DNA form, the CDR3 reads TGTGCCTGGGGGAGACTAGCGGCTAGCACAGATACGCAGTATTTT. The chain combines TRBV30 with TRBJ2-3; TRBD2 matches 9 bases. After removal of 5 bases from V and 0 bases from J, the junction contained 6 bases not matched to a gene. The CDR3 is 15 amino acids. Germline V CDR1 and CDR2: GTSNPN, SVGIG (reference sequence).

The CDR3 DNA reads as TGTGCCAGCAGACAACAGGGCGGCAATCAGCCCCAGCATTTT. Its protein is CASRQQGGNQPQHF. This sequence joins TRBV6-5 and TRBJ1-5; D is possibly TRBD1 (6 bases). This CDR3 spans 14 amino acids. Germline CDR1 and CDR2: MNHEY and SVGAGI. With 6 bases removed from V and 2 bases from J, the gap between germline ends came to 11 bases.

DNA for the CDR3: TGTGCCTGTATAGTGCAGGTGATGGGTGGCACCATATATTTT. Translation gives CACIVQVMGGTIYF. The chain carries TRBV30 and TRBJ1-3; the D is unclear. The CDR3 loop spans 14 amino acids. Germline CDR1 reads GTSNPN; CDR2 reads SVGIG (reference sequence). The germline V and J ends were trimmed by 6 bases and 9 bases, with 21 bases remaining between them.

By share of the sample, this clone is medium-sized. The gene calls are TRBV13 and TRBJ2-7; no firm D call. V lost 0 bases, J lost 10 bases, and 10 bases lay in between. CDR1 is PRHDT and CDR2 is FYEKMQ in the germline V gene (reference sequence). The CDR3 spans 12 residues. For the CDR3, the DNA is TGTGCCAGCAGCTTAGGTGGTATAGCTCAGTACTTC. Translation: CASSLGGIAQYF.